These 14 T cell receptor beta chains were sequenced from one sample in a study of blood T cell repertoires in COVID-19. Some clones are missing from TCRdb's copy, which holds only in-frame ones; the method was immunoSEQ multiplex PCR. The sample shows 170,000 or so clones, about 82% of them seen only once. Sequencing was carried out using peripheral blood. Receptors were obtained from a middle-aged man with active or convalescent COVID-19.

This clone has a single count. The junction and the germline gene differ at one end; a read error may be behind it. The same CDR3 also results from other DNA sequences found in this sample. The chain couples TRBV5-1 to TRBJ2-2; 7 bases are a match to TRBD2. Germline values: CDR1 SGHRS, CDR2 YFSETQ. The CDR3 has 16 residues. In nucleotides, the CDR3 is TGCGCCAGCAGCCCCGGGACTACAACGAACACCGGGGAGCTATTTTTT. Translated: CASSPGTTTNTGELFF.

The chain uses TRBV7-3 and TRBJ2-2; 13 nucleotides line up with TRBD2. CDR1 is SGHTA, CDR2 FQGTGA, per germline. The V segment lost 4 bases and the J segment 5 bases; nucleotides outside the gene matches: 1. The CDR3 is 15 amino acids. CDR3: CASSSGLAGTGELFF. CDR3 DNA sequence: TGTGCCAGCAGCTCGGGACTAGCGGGAACCGGGGAGCTGTTTTTT.

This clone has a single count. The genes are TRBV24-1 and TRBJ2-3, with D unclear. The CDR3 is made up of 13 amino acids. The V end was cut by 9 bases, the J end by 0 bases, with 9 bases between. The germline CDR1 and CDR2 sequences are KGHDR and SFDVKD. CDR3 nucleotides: TGTGCCACCTCCAGGCAGAGCACAGATACGCAGTATTTT. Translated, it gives CATSRQSTDTQYF.

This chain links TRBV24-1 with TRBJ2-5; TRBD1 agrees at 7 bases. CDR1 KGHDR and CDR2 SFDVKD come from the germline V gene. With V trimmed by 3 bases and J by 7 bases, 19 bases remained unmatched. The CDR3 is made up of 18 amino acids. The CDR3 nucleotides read TGTGCCACCAGTGATCCCCTTGACCGGGACAGTGGCGTGGGGACCCAGTACTTC. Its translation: CATSDPLDRDSGVGTQYF.

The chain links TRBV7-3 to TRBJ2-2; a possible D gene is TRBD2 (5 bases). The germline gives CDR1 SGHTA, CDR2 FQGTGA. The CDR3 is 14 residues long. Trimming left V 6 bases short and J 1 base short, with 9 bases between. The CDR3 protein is CASRSGLNTGELFF. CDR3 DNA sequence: TGTGCCAGCAGATCAGGACTGAACACCGGGGAGCTGTTTTTT.

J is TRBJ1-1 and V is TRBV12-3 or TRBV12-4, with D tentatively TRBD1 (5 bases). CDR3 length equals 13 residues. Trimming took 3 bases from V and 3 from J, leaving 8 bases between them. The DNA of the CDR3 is TGTGCCAGCAGTTTTGGAGGGGACACTGAAGCTTTCTTT. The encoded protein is CASSFGGDTEAFF.

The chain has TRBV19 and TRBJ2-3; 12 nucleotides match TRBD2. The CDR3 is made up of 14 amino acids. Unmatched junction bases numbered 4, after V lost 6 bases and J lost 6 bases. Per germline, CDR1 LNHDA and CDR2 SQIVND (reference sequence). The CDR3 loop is CASSWTSGIDTQYF. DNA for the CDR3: TGTGCCAGTAGCTGGACTAGCGGGATTGATACGCAGTATTTT.

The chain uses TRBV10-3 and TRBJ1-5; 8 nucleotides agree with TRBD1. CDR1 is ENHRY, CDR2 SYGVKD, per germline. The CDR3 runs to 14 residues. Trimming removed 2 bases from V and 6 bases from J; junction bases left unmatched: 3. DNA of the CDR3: TGTGCCATCAGTGAGGGAACAGGGGGTCAGCCCCAGCATTTT. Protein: CAISEGTGGQPQHF.

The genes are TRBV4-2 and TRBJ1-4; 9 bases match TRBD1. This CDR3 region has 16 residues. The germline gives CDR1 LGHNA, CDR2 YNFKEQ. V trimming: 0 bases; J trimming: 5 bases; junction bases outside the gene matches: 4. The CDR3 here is CASSQEQGTGNEKLFF. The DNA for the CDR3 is TGTGCCAGCAGCCAAGAACAAGGGACAGGGAATGAAAAACTGTTTTTT.

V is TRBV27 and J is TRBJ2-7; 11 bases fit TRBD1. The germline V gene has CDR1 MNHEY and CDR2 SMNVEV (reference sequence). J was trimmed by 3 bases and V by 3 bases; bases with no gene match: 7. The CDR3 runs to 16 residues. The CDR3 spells CASSFGGTGGYYEQYF. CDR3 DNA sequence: TGTGCCAGCAGTTTTGGCGGGACAGGGGGTTACTACGAGCAGTACTTC.

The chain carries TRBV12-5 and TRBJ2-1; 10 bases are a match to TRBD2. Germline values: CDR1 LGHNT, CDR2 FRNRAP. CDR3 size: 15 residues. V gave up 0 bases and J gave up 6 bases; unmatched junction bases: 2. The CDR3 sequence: CASGLVRTSGNEQFF. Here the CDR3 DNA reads TGTGCTAGTGGTTTGGTCAGGACTAGCGGCAATGAGCAGTTCTTC.

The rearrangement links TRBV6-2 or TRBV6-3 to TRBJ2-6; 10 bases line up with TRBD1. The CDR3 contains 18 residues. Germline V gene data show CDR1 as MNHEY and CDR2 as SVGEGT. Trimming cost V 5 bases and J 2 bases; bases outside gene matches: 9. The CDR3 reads CASSIRDRGYPGANVLTF. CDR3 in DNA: TGTGCCAGCAGTATCCGGGACAGGGGCTATCCTGGGGCCAACGTCCTGACTTTC.

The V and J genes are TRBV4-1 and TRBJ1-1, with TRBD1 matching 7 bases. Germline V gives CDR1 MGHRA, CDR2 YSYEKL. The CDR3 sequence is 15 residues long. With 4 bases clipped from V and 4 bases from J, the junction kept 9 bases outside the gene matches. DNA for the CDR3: TGCGCCAGCAGCCCTCAGACAGGGAAAGGCACTGAAGCTTTCTTT. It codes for CASSPQTGKGTEAFF.

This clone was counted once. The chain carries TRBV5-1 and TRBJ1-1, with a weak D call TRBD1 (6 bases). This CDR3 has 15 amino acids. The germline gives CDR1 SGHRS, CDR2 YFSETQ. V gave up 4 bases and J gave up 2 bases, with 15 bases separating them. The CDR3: CASSINRVENTEAFF. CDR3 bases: TGCGCCAGCAGCATCAACAGGGTGGAAAACACTGAAGCTTTCTTT.